These 25 T cell receptor beta chains originate from one sample sequenced in a study of technical replicates of blood from several donors. Assay used: immunoSEQ multiplex PCR; TCRdb lists only in-frame clones, some missing. This table has just under 85,000 clones, 85% to 95% appearing once. The specimen was T cells isolated from PBMCs. The source is a human donor in good health.

This clone was observed a single time. The chain recombines TRBV10-3 with TRBJ2-7, with D perhaps TRBD1 (5 bases). Germline CDR1 ENHRY, CDR2 SYGVKD. The CDR3 loop spans 13 amino acids. V was clipped by 4 bases and J by 2 bases, with 9 bases between them. In DNA, the CDR3 is TGTGCCATCAGTGGGGGCGAAGCCTACGAGCAGTACTTC. Translated, it gives CAISGGEAYEQYF.

This chain links TRBV9 with TRBJ2-5; 7 nucleotides agree with TRBD2. Germline V CDR1 and CDR2: SGDLS, YYNGEE. This CDR3 spans 18 amino acids. With 4 bases clipped from V and 5 bases from J, the junction kept 20 bases outside the gene matches. The CDR3 loop is CASSSVAPLAGESETQYF. The CDR3 DNA reads as TGTGCCAGCAGCTCCGTAGCCCCATTGGCGGGAGAATCGGAGACCCAGTACTTC.

V usage is TRBV7-9 and J usage is TRBJ1-2; 7 bases line up with TRBD1. The germline CDR1 and CDR2 sequences are SEHNR and FQNEAQ (reference sequence). The trim removed 7 bases at V and 4 bases at J, leaving 15 bases unmatched. CDR3 length: 16 amino acids. The CDR3, as DNA: TGTGCCAGCACCGCTCTTGAGGGGGCGGCTTTCTATGGCTACACCTTC. It translates to CASTALEGAAFYGYTF. Full variable domain (remainder filled in from reference TRBV7-9 and TRBJ1-2): DTGVSQNPRHKITKRGQNVTFRCDPISEHNRLYWYRQTLGQGPEFLTYFQNEAQLEKSRLLSDRFSAERPKGSFSTLEIQRTEQGDSAMYLCASTALEGAAFYGYTFGSGTRLTVV.

This clone was seen just once. DNA for the CDR3: TGTGCCAGCAGTTTAAGAGGAGCCCTGTACTTC. Protein sequence: CASSLRGALYF. The chain has TRBV28 and TRBJ2-7; D remains unclear. The V gene lost 2 bases and the J gene lost 12 bases, with 11 bases spanning the gap. The CDR3 runs to 11 residues. Germline CDR1 reads MDHEN; CDR2 reads SYDVKM.

This chain links TRBV15 with TRBJ2-7; 9 positions match TRBD2. Germline V gene data show CDR1 as LNHNV and CDR2 as YYDKDF (reference sequence). The CDR3 totals 15 residues. V trimming: 2 bases; J trimming: 3 bases; junction bases outside the gene matches: 5. For the CDR3, the DNA is TGTGCCACCAGCAGAAAGCGGGGGGACTTCTACGAGCAGTACTTC. Translation: CATSRKRGDFYEQYF.

The V gene is TRBV6-1, the J gene TRBJ1-2; 9 nucleotides agree with TRBD1. V dropped 8 bases and J dropped 4; count of bases not matched to a gene: 5. Germline V lookup: CDR1 MNHNS, CDR2 SASEGT. The CDR3 totals 13 residues. DNA for the CDR3: TGTGCCAGCGGGGACAGGGCGACCTATGGCTACACCTTC. This encodes CASGDRATYGYTF.

The chain has TRBV6-1 and TRBJ1-1; D might be TRBD1 (5 bases). The CDR3 has 13 residues. V lost 2 bases and J 1 base, leaving 5 bases between the germline ends. Germline V gene data show CDR1 as MNHNS and CDR2 as SASEGT. In DNA form, the CDR3 reads TGTGCCAGCAGTGAAACAGGGAACACTGAAGCTTTCTTT. Translated, it gives CASSETGNTEAFF.

This clone was seen just once. CDR3 in amino acids: CASSFSGWEQYF. CDR3 DNA sequence: TGTGCCAGCAGCTTTAGCGGTTGGGAGCAGTACTTC. The V call is TRBV7-9, the J call TRBJ2-7; D is perhaps TRBD2 (6 bases). CDR1 is SEHNR, CDR2 FQNEAQ, per germline (reference sequence). With 3 bases removed from V and 7 bases from J, the gap between germline ends came to 10 bases. CDR3 length: 12 amino acids.

The chain couples TRBV18 to TRBJ1-3; no clear D. The CDR3 sequence is 14 residues long. The V and J ends lost 0 bases and 4 bases respectively, with 7 bases between them. Germline assignment: CDR1 KGHSH and CDR2 LQKENI. CDR3 amino acids: CASSPPSLGNTIYF. DNA for the CDR3: TGTGCCAGCTCACCACCGTCCTTGGGAAACACCATATATTTT. Based on the CDR3 plus reference TRBV18 and TRBJ1-3, the full variable domain is NAGVMQNPRHLVRRRGQEARLRCSPMKGHSHVYWYRQLPEEGLKFMVYLQKENIIDESGMPKERFSAEFPKEGPSILRIQQVVRGDSAAYFCASSPPSLGNTIYFGEGSWLTVV.

About this clone: At the DNA level, this CDR3 is encoded by other sequences in the same sample as well. The J gene is TRBJ1-1, the V gene TRBV7-8; D gene unclear. Trimming removed 4 bases from V and 1 base from J, with 4 bases in between. This CDR3 contains 12 residues. From germline, CDR1 is SGHVS and CDR2 FQNEAQ. CDR3 sequence (DNA): TGTGCCAGCAGCTCATGGAACACTGAAGCTTTCTTT. As protein: CASSSWNTEAFF.

The chain joins TRBV12-5 to TRBJ2-7; tentatively, D is TRBD2 (6 bases). Trimming removed 4 bases from V and 3 bases from J, with 13 bases in between. The CDR3 consists of 14 residues. Per germline, CDR1 LGHNT and CDR2 FRNRAP. The CDR3: CASGSYSGFYEQYF. Written as DNA, the CDR3 is TGTGCTAGTGGTTCGTATAGCGGTTTCTACGAGCAGTACTTC. The whole variable domain, remainder taken from reference TRBV12-5 and TRBJ2-7, is DARVTQTPRHKVTEMGQEVTMRCQPILGHNTVFWYRQTMMQGLELLAYFRNRAPLDDSGMPKDRFSAEMPDATLATLKIQPSEPRDSAVYFCASGSYSGFYEQYFGPGTRLTVT.

Here the CDR3 reads CASSEVAGYNEQFF. The CDR3 DNA is TGCGCCAGCAGTGAGGTAGCGGGGTACAATGAGCAGTTCTTC. This rearrangement joins TRBV10-1 to TRBJ2-1; 8 bases agree with TRBD2. J gave up 4 bases and V 2 bases, and 1 base lay outside the gene matches. Germline V lookup: CDR1 WNHNN, CDR2 SYGVQD (reference sequence). The CDR3 contains 14 residues.

This clone came up once. The chain employs TRBV7-8 and TRBJ2-1, with 7 bases identical to TRBD2. The CDR3 spans 16 residues. Germline V gene data show CDR1 as SGHVS and CDR2 as FQNEAQ. The trim removed 0 bases at V and 3 bases at J, leaving 5 bases unmatched. CDR3 nucleotides: TGTGCCAGCAGCTTAGCAGGGTTAGCGGGCTACAATGAGCAGTTCTTC. It specifies CASSLAGLAGYNEQFF.

The rearrangement links TRBV6-5 to TRBJ1-1, with D perhaps matching TRBD1 (5 bases). V shed 2 bases and J shed 0 bases, with 7 bases lying between them. The CDR3 length is 14 residues. In germline, CDR1 is MNHEY, CDR2 SVGAGI. DNA of the CDR3: TGTGCCAGCAGTTACGGGGGGTTGAACACTGAAGCTTTCTTT. This sequence encodes CASSYGGLNTEAFF.

V is TRBV19 and J is TRBJ2-6; D remains ambiguous. Germline V gene data show CDR1 as LNHDA and CDR2 as SQIVND (reference sequence). With 3 bases removed from V and 0 bases from J, the gap between germline ends came to 6 bases. This CDR3 is 15 amino acids long. The CDR3 region is CASSIYYSGANVLTF. CDR3 sequence (DNA): TGTGCCAGTAGTATTTACTACTCTGGGGCCAACGTCCTGACTTTC.

This rearrangement joins TRBV6-5 to TRBJ1-1; a weak D match, TRBD1 (5 bases). This CDR3 has 15 amino acids. Trimming removed 2 bases from V and 0 bases from J, with 10 bases in between. Germline V gene sequence: CDR1 MNHEY, CDR2 SVGAGI. Here the CDR3 reads CASSYISRVNTEAFF. CDR3 in DNA: TGTGCCAGCAGTTACATCTCCAGGGTGAACACTGAAGCTTTCTTT.

The chain is built from TRBV27 and TRBJ1-1, with D possibly being TRBD1 (6 bases). CDR1 and CDR2 from the germline V gene are MNHEY and SMNVEV (reference sequence). The CDR3 has 15 residues. V shed 2 bases and J shed 1 base, with 11 bases lying between them. The CDR3 nucleotides read TGTGCCAGCAGTTTACAGGGGTTCGGGAACACTGAAGCTTTCTTT. Encoded protein: CASSLQGFGNTEAFF.

This sequence joins TRBV6-5 and TRBJ2-4; D may be TRBD2 (6 bases). With 4 bases removed from V and 7 bases from J, the gap between germline ends came to 14 bases. Germline CDR1 MNHEY, CDR2 SVGAGI. The length of the CDR3 is 14 residues. Written as DNA, the CDR3 is TGTGCCAGCAGTTGGGCCGGGAGTCTTAACATTCAGTACTTC. Translating gives CASSWAGSLNIQYF.

The chain couples TRBV18 to TRBJ1-5; D possibly corresponds to TRBD1 (5 bases). In germline, CDR1 is KGHSH, CDR2 LQKENI. CDR3 length equals 15 residues. V shed 4 bases and J shed 3 bases, with 13 bases lying between them. The CDR3 reads CASSLLRAVNQPQHF. Here the CDR3 DNA reads TGTGCCAGCTCACTGCTCAGGGCGGTCAATCAGCCCCAGCATTTT.

This chain joins TRBV2 and TRBJ1-5, with 7 positions matching TRBD1. The germline V gene has CDR1 SNHLY and CDR2 FYNNEI. The CDR3 has 15 residues. Unmatched junction bases numbered 6, after V lost 4 bases and J lost 3 bases. The chain's CDR3 is CASSVLGQNNQPQHF. The CDR3 region has the DNA TGTGCCAGCAGTGTACTGGGACAGAACAATCAGCCCCAGCATTTT.

The chain employs TRBV5-6 and TRBJ1-4, with D uncertain. Per the germline V gene, CDR1 is SGHDT and CDR2 is YYEEEE. Trimming cost V 0 bases and J 7 bases, with 10 bases left between them. The CDR3 has 14 residues. CDR3 DNA sequence: TGTGCCAGCAGCTTGGACGCCGAGGGTGAAAAACTGTTTTTT. The encoded protein is CASSLDAEGEKLFF.

V gene TRBV6-1 combines with J gene TRBJ1-2; D uncertain. The CDR3 runs 11 residues. Trimming stripped 8 bases from V and 4 bases from J, with 8 bases between. The V gene's germline CDR1 is MNHNS and CDR2 SASEGT. CDR3 DNA: TGTGCCAGCGTAGCTAGCTATGGCTACACCTTC. Amino acids: CASVASYGYTF.

The chain combines TRBV15 with TRBJ1-1; D possibly corresponds to TRBD1 (5 bases). Deletions cut 0 bases from V and 1 base from J, with 12 bases between. Germline-derived CDR1 and CDR2 are LNHNV and YYDKDF (reference sequence). The CDR3 runs to 16 residues. CDR3 loop: CATSRDLDIGNTEAFF. The CDR3 DNA reads as TGTGCCACCAGCAGAGATCTGGACATTGGGAACACTGAAGCTTTCTTT.

The V call is TRBV5-4, the J call TRBJ2-1; the match to TRBD2 covers 9 bases. CDR3 size: 17 residues. Germline V lookup: CDR1 SGHNT, CDR2 YYREEE (reference sequence). V trimming: 0 bases; J trimming: 3 bases; junction bases outside the gene matches: 7. For the CDR3, the DNA is TGTGCCAGCAGCTTGGATAGGACTAGCGCCTTCTACAATGAGCAGTTCTTC. Protein: CASSLDRTSAFYNEQFF.

The chain joins TRBV13 to TRBJ1-2, with a tentative D call TRBD1 (5 bases). Trimming took 5 bases from V and 5 from J, leaving 9 bases between them. Germline V gene sequence: CDR1 PRHDT, CDR2 FYEKMQ (reference sequence). This CDR3 contains 12 residues. The CDR3 region is CASSPGGYGYTF. CDR3 in DNA: TGTGCCAGCAGCCCGGGGGGGTATGGCTACACCTTC.